Below are 24 T cell receptor beta chains sequenced from a single sample in a study of cytomegalovirus exposure and HLA in healthy donors. Primers: 60 Vbeta forward and 13 Jbeta reverse. Only in-frame clones appear in the TCRdb table, and some are missing; sequencing was by immunoSEQ multiplex PCR. Among approximately 260,000 clones listed, 80% to 90% were seen once. Sequences were obtained from PBMCs. Every receptor here comes from a woman aged 40 to 49 in good health and CMV-seropositive.

This sequence joins TRBV2 and TRBJ2-2; 8 nucleotides align to TRBD2. Looked up from germline, CDR1 is SNHLY and CDR2 is FYNNEI. V dropped 5 bases and J dropped 5; count of bases not matched to a gene: 1. This CDR3 contains 13 residues. The CDR3 DNA sequence: TGTGCCAGCAGTTTAGCGGGGACCGGGGAGCTGTTTTTT. Translated: CASSLAGTGELFF.

J is TRBJ1-1 and V is TRBV10-3; 8 bases fit TRBD1. V shed 3 bases, J shed 6 bases, and the junction held 6 bases outside the gene matches. CDR1 and CDR2 from the germline V gene are ENHRY and SYGVKD. The CDR3 totals 14 residues. The CDR3 region is CAISELQGASEAFF. In DNA form, the CDR3 reads TGTGCCATCAGTGAACTTCAGGGGGCGTCTGAAGCTTTCTTT.

The CDR3 DNA reads TGTGCCAGCAGCTTTCTAGCGGGAGTGAGCAATGAGCAGTTCTTC. Amino acids: CASSFLAGVSNEQFF. The chain links TRBV11-2 to TRBJ2-1; 10 bases align to TRBD2. Unmatched junction bases numbered 5, after V lost 3 bases and J lost 6 bases. CDR3 length: 15 residues. CDR1 and CDR2 from the germline V gene are SGHAT and FQNNGV.

The chain carries TRBV28 and TRBJ1-5; tentative D call: TRBD1 (6 bases). The CDR3 has 14 amino acids. V shed 4 bases and J shed 8 bases, with 15 bases lying between them. In germline, CDR1 is MDHEN, CDR2 SYDVKM. The CDR3, as DNA: TGTGCCAGCAGTTGGACAGCGGCCGAGGAGCCCCAGCATTTT. This encodes CASSWTAAEEPQHF.

This chain uses TRBV5-1 with TRBJ2-2; 7 positions agree with TRBD2. This CDR3 region has 16 residues. The germline gives CDR1 SGHRS, CDR2 YFSETQ. J gave up 4 bases and V 1 base, and 7 bases lay outside the gene matches. Here the CDR3 reads CASSLILAEITGELFF. In DNA, the CDR3 is TGCGCCAGCAGCTTGATCCTAGCGGAAATCACCGGGGAGCTGTTTTTT.

The chain recombines TRBV11-3 with TRBJ2-7, with 8 bases fitting TRBD2. The CDR3 runs to 15 residues. Germline CDR1 and CDR2: SGHNT and YENEEA. V lost 3 bases, J lost 2 bases, and 6 bases stayed unmatched. The CDR3 region has the DNA TGTGCCAGCAGCTTCCGGAGCGGGAGTACCTACGAGCAGTACTTC. Translating it yields CASSFRSGSTYEQYF.

CDR3 residues: CASSLEGADGYTF. CDR3 DNA sequence: TGTGCCAGCAGCTTAGAGGGGGCGGATGGCTACACCTTC. The rearrangement uses TRBV7-9 and TRBJ1-2; 7 positions match TRBD1. From germline, CDR1 is SEHNR and CDR2 FQNEAQ (reference sequence). Trimming removed 1 base from V and 6 bases from J; junction bases left unmatched: 2. CDR3 length: 13 amino acids.

This chain uses TRBV7-8 with TRBJ2-7, with 7 nucleotides matching TRBD2. The CDR3 consists of 13 residues. CDR1 and CDR2 (germline): SGHVS, FQNEAQ. Trimming removed 5 bases from V and 3 bases from J; junction bases left unmatched: 4. In nucleotides, the CDR3 is TGTGCCAGCAGCCCCTGGACTAGCTACGAGCAGTACTTC. Translated, it gives CASSPWTSYEQYF. The full variable domain, with the rest looked up from reference TRBV7-8 and TRBJ2-7, is GAGVSQSPRYKVAKRGQDVALRCDPISGHVSLFWYQQALGQGPEFLTYFQNEAQLDKSGLPSDRFFAERPEGSVSTLKIQRTQQEDSAVYLCASSPWTSYEQYFGPGTRLTVT.

The rearrangement joins TRBV7-9 to TRBJ1-4, with 8 positions matching TRBD1. The ends lost 5 bases at V and 3 bases at J; junction bases unmatched: 2. The CDR3 totals 14 residues. The germline gives CDR1 SEHNR, CDR2 FQNEAQ (reference sequence). The CDR3 DNA is TGTGCCAGCAGCCCGGGACAGGCTAATGAAAAACTGTTTTTT. Translating it yields CASSPGQANEKLFF.

The chain joins TRBV5-1 to TRBJ2-1; TRBD1 agrees at 7 bases. Germline CDR1 SGHRS, CDR2 YFSETQ. The CDR3 runs 15 residues. V dropped 4 bases and J dropped 4; count of bases not matched to a gene: 8. The CDR3 loop is CASSKGDSEYNEQFF. CDR3 coding DNA: TGCGCCAGCAGCAAAGGGGACAGTGAGTACAATGAGCAGTTCTTC.

The chain has TRBV28 and TRBJ1-1, with TRBD1 identical over 10 bases. CDR3 size: 16 residues. CDR1 is MDHEN and CDR2 is SYDVKM in the germline V gene. Germline trimming cut 1 base from V and 6 bases from J; bases unmatched to any gene: 8. The CDR3 region has the DNA TGTGCCAGCAGTTTATTCCGGACAGGGGGAGGCCCTGAAGCTTTCTTT. It translates to CASSLFRTGGGPEAFF.

The chain is built from TRBV9 and TRBJ2-1; 7 bases line up with TRBD1. V gave up 2 bases and J gave up 4 bases; unmatched junction bases: 3. The length of the CDR3 is 14 residues. The V gene's germline CDR1 is SGDLS and CDR2 YYNGEE. CDR3 bases: TGTGCCAGCAGCGTGGGACAGAGTTACAATGAGCAGTTCTTC. It translates to CASSVGQSYNEQFF.

This clone came up a few times. The chain recombines TRBV11-2 with TRBJ2-3; D is undetermined. There are 15 residues in the CDR3. Per the germline V gene, CDR1 is SGHAT and CDR2 is FQNNGV. Trimming took off 1 base at V and 1 base at J, with 9 bases between the two ends. CDR3 protein: CASSLGRSGTDTQYF. CDR3 DNA: TGTGCCAGCAGCTTAGGTAGAAGCGGCACAGATACGCAGTATTTT.

The genes are TRBV5-6 and TRBJ1-2; 10 bases fit TRBD1. This CDR3 comprises 17 residues. V gave up 4 bases and J gave up 4 bases; unmatched junction bases: 13. The germline gives CDR1 SGHDT, CDR2 YYEEEE. DNA of the CDR3: TGTGCCAGCAGCGGAGGGGACAGGGGTTGGATCGGCTATGGCTACACCTTC. As protein: CASSGGDRGWIGYGYTF.

In the case of this clone: The junction does not match germline at one end; this may be a read error. This chain uses TRBV19 with TRBJ1-2; D is undetermined. This CDR3 has 19 amino acids. Germline CDR1 is LNHDA and CDR2 is SQIVND (reference sequence). The CDR3: CATSIDRPTGASGGYGYTF. The CDR3 bases are TGTGCCACTAGTATAGATCGCCCTACGGGAGCCTCCGGCGGCTATGGCTACACCTTC.

V and J are TRBV27 and TRBJ1-1; 7 nucleotides align to TRBD1. The CDR3 is 17 amino acids. With V trimmed by 3 bases and J by 1 base, 11 bases remained unmatched. Germline CDR1 MNHEY, CDR2 SMNVEV (reference sequence). DNA of the CDR3: TGTGCCAGCAGTTTCGTGATAGGGGGCCGCCAGAACACTGAAGCTTTCTTT. Amino acids: CASSFVIGGRQNTEAFF.

This clone was detected a few times. The chain joins TRBV4-1 to TRBJ2-7; 12 nucleotides align to TRBD1. Looked up from germline, CDR1 is MGHRA and CDR2 is YSYEKL. The ends lost 2 bases at V and 5 bases at J; junction bases unmatched: 7. This CDR3 has 16 residues. The CDR3 loop reads CASSQPAGTGGHEQYF. The DNA of the CDR3 is TGCGCCAGCAGCCAACCGGCCGGGACAGGGGGCCACGAGCAGTACTTC.

The chain couples TRBV9 to TRBJ2-3; 13 nucleotides align to TRBD2. Trimming took 1 base from V and 7 from J; bases not matched to a gene: 6. This CDR3 has 16 amino acids. Germline CDR1 and CDR2: SGDLS and YYNGEE. The CDR3 sequence: CASSVSGTSGTNTQYF. CDR3 bases: TGTGCCAGCAGCGTATCGGGGACTAGCGGGACCAATACGCAGTATTTT.

The chain carries TRBV10-3 and TRBJ1-1, with TRBD1 matching 7 bases. CDR3 length: 14 amino acids. Germline values: CDR1 ENHRY, CDR2 SYGVKD. J was trimmed by 1 base and V by 3 bases; bases with no gene match: 2. CDR3 DNA sequence: TGTGCCATCAGTGAAGACAGGGCGAACACTGAAGCTTTCTTT. It codes for CAISEDRANTEAFF.

This clone has more than one count but fewer than ten. The genes are TRBV5-6 and TRBJ2-3, with 9 bases lining up with TRBD2. The junction had 6 bases not matched to a gene; V was cut back by 3 bases and J by 1 base. The CDR3 extends over 16 amino acids. Germline-derived CDR1 and CDR2 are SGHDT and YYEEEE. CDR3 sequence reads: CASSWLTSGRTDTQYF. DNA of the CDR3: TGTGCCAGCAGCTGGCTAACTAGCGGGCGCACAGATACGCAGTATTTT.

The gene calls are TRBV7-9 and TRBJ2-1, with TRBD2 matching over 9 bases. This CDR3 comprises 15 residues. CDR1 is SEHNR and CDR2 is FQNEAQ in the germline V gene (reference sequence). The ends lost 3 bases at V and 6 bases at J; junction bases unmatched: 6. The CDR3 sequence is CASSLETSGTNEQFF. The CDR3 DNA is TGTGCCAGCAGCTTGGAGACTAGCGGTACCAATGAGCAGTTCTTC.

The chain joins TRBV5-1 to TRBJ1-2, with a weak D call TRBD1 (5 bases). Between the trimmed V and J ends, which lost 4 bases and 5 bases, there was a span of 21 bases. The germline V gene has CDR1 SGHRS and CDR2 YFSETQ. The CDR3 has 16 residues. The CDR3 DNA reads as TGCGCCAGCAGCCCGGGGGACGGACAAAACGTGTATGGCTACACCTTC. This translates into CASSPGDGQNVYGYTF.

As to this clone: This same CDR3 is encoded by further DNA sequences in the sample. The rearrangement joins TRBV4-2 to TRBJ2-3; 13 bases align to TRBD2. J was trimmed by 3 bases and V by 1 base; bases with no gene match: 1. This CDR3 has 16 amino acids. The V gene's germline CDR1 is LGHNA and CDR2 YNFKEQ. This CDR3 reads CASSQGTSGRTDTQYF. The CDR3 DNA reads TGTGCCAGCAGCCAAGGGACTAGCGGGAGAACAGATACGCAGTATTTT.

The gene calls are TRBV30 and TRBJ2-2; D not resolved. Germline CDR1 is GTSNPN and CDR2 is SVGIG (reference sequence). This CDR3 region has 14 residues. V gave up 2 bases and J gave up 7 bases, with 14 bases separating them. CDR3 nucleotides: TGTGCCTGGAGTCATCTAGACCGCCTCGGGGAGCTGTTTTTT. Translated: CAWSHLDRLGELFF.